The rows below give T cell receptor beta chains drawn from one sample of a study of OX40 agonist ivuxolimab in advanced cancers. The table came from immunoSEQ multiplex PCR; TCRdb's copy has only in-frame clones and leaves some out. The table has more than 20,000 clones, roughly 88% seen once. Sequencing used CD4+ or CD8+ T cells sorted from blood, obtained in a trial of the OX40 agonist ivuxolimab. The origin of the receptors is an adult with an advanced solid tumor such as melanoma, head and neck, liver or kidney cancer. CDR3s include the opening cysteine and the closing phenylalanine or tryptophan. A D gene is named only where the DNA matches it firmly. Only some rows state a clone size, as once, few, many or a class for expanded clones.

D gene	clone size	V gene	J gene	CDR3 protein	CDR3 DNA
.	.	TRBV29-1	TRBJ2-1	CSVTRIGEQFF	TGCAGCGTGACTCGGATAGGGGAGCAGTTCTTC
TRBD1	.	TRBV5-4	TRBJ1-6	CASSLAGTGSNSPLHF	TGTGCCAGCAGCCTTGCCGGGACAGGCTCGAATTCACCCCTCCACTTT
.	once	TRBV7-6	TRBJ2-3	CASSPGAGYTQYF	TGTGCCAGCAGCCCCGGGGCGGGATATACGCAGTATTTT
.	once	TRBV5-1	TRBJ1-4	CASSLVTGMKKLFF	TGCGCCAGCAGCTTGGTAACAGGAATGAAAAAACTGTTTTTT
.	.	TRBV4-1	TRBJ1-1	CASSRGPAGDTEAFF	TGCGCCAGCAGCCGAGGTCCCGCAGGGGACACTGAAGCTTTCTTT
TRBD1	.	TRBV27	TRBJ2-7	CASRDRVFSSYEQYF	TGTGCCAGCAGGGACAGGGTGTTCAGCTCCTACGAGCAGTACTTC
TRBD2	.	TRBV7-2	TRBJ2-1	CASSLFRLAGGRSNEQFF	TGTGCCAGCAGCTTGTTCCGACTAGCGGGAGGGCGAAGCAATGAGCAGTTCTTC
.	once	TRBV7-9	TRBJ2-3	CASSPGSLRFTDTQYF	TGTGCCAGCAGCCCCGGATCTTTGCGGTTCACAGATACGCAGTATTTT
.	.	TRBV30	TRBJ1-1	CAWTFRGLGGNTEAFF	TGTGCCTGGACCTTCCGGGGCCTAGGGGGGAACACTGAAGCTTTCTTT
TRBD1	.	TRBV9	TRBJ1-2	CASSVQSTGGGYTF	TGTGCCAGCAGCGTACAATCGACAGGGGGAGGCTACACCTTC
.	.	TRBV2	TRBJ1-5	CASSISSTGQQPQHF	TGTGCCAGCAGTATAAGTAGTACAGGGCAACAGCCCCAGCATTTT
.	once	TRBV7-5	TRBJ1-1	CASSLAGGQGEGPRAFF	TGTGCCAGCAGCTTAGCCGGGGGACAGGGAGAGGGCCCACGAGCTTTCTTT
.	.	TRBV30	TRBJ2-3	CAWSVGFTDTQYF	TGTGCCTGGAGTGTTGGGTTTACAGATACGCAGTATTTT
.	.	TRBV6-6	TRBJ2-7	CASRPRATGEQYF	TGTGCCAGCAGACCAAGGGCTACCGGCGAGCAGTACTTC
.	.	TRBV6-6	TRBJ1-1	CASTPPGDTEAFF	TGTGCCAGCACCCCCCCCGGTGACACTGAAGCTTTCTTT
.	.	TRBV10-1	TRBJ2-2	CASSATATLNTGELFF	TGCGCCAGCAGCGCCACAGCCACCCTAAACACCGGGGAGCTGTTTTTT
.	.	TRBV6-5	TRBJ2-7	CASSSRTEVIQQYF	TGTGCCAGCAGTAGTCGGACCGAGGTTATTCAGCAGTACTTC
.	.	TRBV5-1	TRBJ2-3	CASTAKLTDTQYF	TGCGCCAGCACCGCAAAACTCACAGATACGCAGTATTTT
.	.	TRBV6-1	TRBJ2-5	CASKNTMGETQYF	TGTGCCAGCAAGAACACGATGGGGGAGACCCAGTACTTC
.	.	TRBV10-1	TRBJ2-2	CASSEMSPGELFF	TGCGCCAGCAGTGAGATGAGTCCCGGGGAGCTGTTTTTT
.	.	TRBV4-1	TRBJ1-6	CASSQAGDSPLHF	TGCGCCAGCAGCCAGGCGGGAGATTCACCCCTCCACTTT
TRBD2	.	TRBV6-5	TRBJ2-1	CATSTSGSYNEQFF	TGTGCCACCTCGACTAGCGGGTCCTACAATGAGCAGTTCTTC
.	.	TRBV7-2	TRBJ2-1	CASSLDGINNEQFF	TGTGCCAGCAGCTTAGACGGAATCAACAATGAGCAGTTCTTC
TRBD2	.	TRBV19	TRBJ2-2	CASSIRLAGRANTGELFF	TGTGCCAGTAGTATACGTCTAGCGGGGCGCGCGAACACCGGGGAGCTGTTTTTT
.	.	TRBV14	TRBJ2-7	CASSQARRSPEQYF	TGTGCCAGCAGCCAAGCCCGTCGGTCTCCCGAGCAGTACTTC
.	.	TRBV9	TRBJ2-2	CASSVVSDTTGELFF	TGTGCCAGCAGCGTAGTTAGCGACACGACCGGGGAGCTGTTTTTT
.	.	TRBV11-1	TRBJ2-7	CASSLSAGVIYEQYF	TGTGCCAGCAGCTTATCGGCAGGCGTAATCTACGAGCAGTACTTC
.	.	TRBV25-1	TRBJ2-1	CASSGPASNEQFF	TGTGCCAGCAGTGGCCCGGCTAGCAATGAGCAGTTCTTC
.	.	TRBV2	TRBJ1-1	CASSEMNTEAFF	TGTGCCAGCAGTGAAATGAACACTGAAGCTTTCTTT
.	.	TRBV7-9	TRBJ2-2	CASLPPGGDTGELFF	TGTGCCAGCCTCCCCCCCGGGGGTGACACCGGGGAGCTGTTTTTT
.	.	TRBV18	TRBJ2-1	CASSRISIDEQFF	TGTGCCAGCTCACGCATCTCCATCGATGAGCAGTTCTTC
.	once	TRBV6-5	TRBJ1-1	CASSATGPEAFF	TGTGCCAGCAGTGCCACAGGCCCTGAAGCTTTCTTT
.	.	TRBV9	TRBJ1-2	CASSAGYTF	TGTGCCAGCAGCGCTGGCTACACCTTC
TRBD1	.	TRBV5-5	TRBJ2-7	CASSLATGRTYEQYF	TGTGCCAGCAGCTTGGCGACAGGGAGAACCTACGAGCAGTACTTC
.	.	TRBV6-1	TRBJ1-5	CASSEAQGQPQHF	TGTGCCAGCAGTGAAGCACAGGGTCAGCCCCAGCATTTT
.	.	TRBV2	TRBJ1-1	CASSELKGGTEAFF	TGTGCCAGCAGTGAACTGAAGGGGGGAACTGAAGCTTTCTTT
.	.	TRBV7-3	TRBJ1-5	CASSLGGGQPQHF	TGTGCCAGCAGCTTAGGAGGTGGTCAGCCCCAGCATTTT
TRBD2	.	TRBV19	TRBJ2-3	CASTGTNTDTQYF	TGTGCCAGTACCGGGACTAACACAGATACGCAGTATTTT
.	once	TRBV7-8	TRBJ2-5	CASSRENYLTQYF	TGTGCCAGCAGCCGAGAAAATTACCTAACCCAGTACTTC
.	.	TRBV6-5	TRBJ2-1	CASSYSGDNEQFF	TGTGCCAGCAGTTACTCGGGGGACAATGAGCAGTTCTTC
TRBD1	.	TRBV5-4	TRBJ2-7	CASSLDGQGRTYEQYF	TGTGCCAGCAGCTTGGACGGACAGGGAAGGACCTACGAGCAGTACTTC
.	.	TRBV29-1	TRBJ2-1	CSVGEGTSGSWLFF	.
TRBD2	.	TRBV14	TRBJ2-7	CASSQGRLGTSGTTSYYEQYF	TGTGCCAGCAGCCAAGGTCGTTTAGGGACTAGCGGGACCACATCATACTACGAGCAGTACTTC
TRBD1	.	TRBV5-1	TRBJ2-7	CASSEGQGFDEQYF	TGCGCCAGCAGCGAGGGACAGGGTTTCGACGAGCAGTACTTC
.	.	TRBV30	TRBJ1-4	CAWSRTVEKLFF	TGTGCCTGGAGTAGGACGGTCGAAAAACTGTTTTTT
.	.	TRBV5-1	TRBJ1-1	CASSLGQGMNTEAFF	TGCGCCAGCAGCTTGGGGCAGGGGATGAACACTGAAGCTTTCTTT